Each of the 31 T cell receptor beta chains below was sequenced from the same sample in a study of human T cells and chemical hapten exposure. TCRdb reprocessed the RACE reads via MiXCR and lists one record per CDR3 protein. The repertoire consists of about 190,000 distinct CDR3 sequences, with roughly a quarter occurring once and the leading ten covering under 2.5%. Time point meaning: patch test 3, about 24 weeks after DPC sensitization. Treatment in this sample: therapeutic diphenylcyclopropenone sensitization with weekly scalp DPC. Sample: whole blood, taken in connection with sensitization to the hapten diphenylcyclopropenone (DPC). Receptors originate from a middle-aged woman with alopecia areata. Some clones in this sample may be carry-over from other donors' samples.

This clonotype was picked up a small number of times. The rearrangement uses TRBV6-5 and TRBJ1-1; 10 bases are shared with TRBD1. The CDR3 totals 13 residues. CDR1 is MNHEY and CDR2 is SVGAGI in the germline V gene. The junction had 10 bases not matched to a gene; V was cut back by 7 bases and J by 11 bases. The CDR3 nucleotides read TGTGCCAGCACCCAAGGACAGGGGGGACGCGCTTTCTTT. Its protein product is CASTQGQGGRAFF.

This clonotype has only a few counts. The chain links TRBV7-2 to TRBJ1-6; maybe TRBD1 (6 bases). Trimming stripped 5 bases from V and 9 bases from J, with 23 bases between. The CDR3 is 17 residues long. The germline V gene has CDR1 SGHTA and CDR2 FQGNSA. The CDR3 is CASSIRGRQGSRSPLHF. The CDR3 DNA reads TGTGCCAGCAGCATCAGAGGGCGGCAGGGGAGCCGTTCACCCCTCCACTTT. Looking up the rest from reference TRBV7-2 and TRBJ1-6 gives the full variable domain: GAGVSQSPSNKVTEKGKDVELRCDPISGHTALYWYRQSLGQGLEFLIYFQGNSAPDKSGLPSDRFSAERTGGSVSTLTIQRTQQEDSAVYLCASSIRGRQGSRSPLHFGNGTRLTVT.

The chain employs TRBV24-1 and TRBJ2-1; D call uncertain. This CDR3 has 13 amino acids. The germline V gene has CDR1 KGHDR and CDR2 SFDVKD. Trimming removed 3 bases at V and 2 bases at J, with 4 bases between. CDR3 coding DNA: TGTGCCACCAGTGATGGGCCCTACAATGAGCAGTTCTTC. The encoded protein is CATSDGPYNEQFF.

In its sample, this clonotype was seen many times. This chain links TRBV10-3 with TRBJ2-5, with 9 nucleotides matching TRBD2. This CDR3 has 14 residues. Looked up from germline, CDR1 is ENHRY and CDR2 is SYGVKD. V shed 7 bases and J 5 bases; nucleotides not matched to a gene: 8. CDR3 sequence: CAITSGLAMETQYF. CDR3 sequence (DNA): TGTGCCATCACGTCTGGACTAGCGATGGAGACCCAGTACTTC.

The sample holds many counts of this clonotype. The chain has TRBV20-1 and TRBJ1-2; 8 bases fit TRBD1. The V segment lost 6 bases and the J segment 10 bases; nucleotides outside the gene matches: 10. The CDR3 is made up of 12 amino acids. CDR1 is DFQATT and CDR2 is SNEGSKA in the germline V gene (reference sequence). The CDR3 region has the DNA TGCAGTGCGACCACCGGACAGGGCGACTACACCTTC. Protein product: CSATTGQGDYTF.

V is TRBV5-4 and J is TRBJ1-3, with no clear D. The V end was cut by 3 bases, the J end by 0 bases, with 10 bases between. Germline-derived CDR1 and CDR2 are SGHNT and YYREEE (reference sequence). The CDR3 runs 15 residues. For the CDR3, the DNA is TGTGCCAGCAGCTCACCGACGGGCTCTGGAAACACCATATATTTT. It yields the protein CASSSPTGSGNTIYF.

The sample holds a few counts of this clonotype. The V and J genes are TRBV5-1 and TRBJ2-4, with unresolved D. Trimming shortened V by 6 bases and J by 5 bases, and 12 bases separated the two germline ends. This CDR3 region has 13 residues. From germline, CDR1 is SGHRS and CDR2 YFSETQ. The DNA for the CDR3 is TGCGCCAGCAAGAGGATCGAGGAAAACATTCAGTACTTC. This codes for CASKRIEENIQYF.

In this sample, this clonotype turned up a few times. The CDR3: CASSLWGGQGTYEQYF. DNA for the CDR3: TGTGCCAGCAGTTTGTGGGGGGGACAGGGAACCTACGAGCAGTACTTC. The rearrangement uses TRBV12-3 or TRBV12-4 and TRBJ2-7; 9 bases line up with TRBD1. V dropped 3 bases and J dropped 2; count of bases not matched to a gene: 8. The CDR3 loop spans 16 amino acids.

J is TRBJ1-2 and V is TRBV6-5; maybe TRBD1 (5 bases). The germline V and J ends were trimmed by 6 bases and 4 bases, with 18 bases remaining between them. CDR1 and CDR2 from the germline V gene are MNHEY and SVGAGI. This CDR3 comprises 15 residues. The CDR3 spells CASSQADEGPYGYTF. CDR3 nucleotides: TGTGCCAGCAGCCAGGCGGACGAGGGGCCCTATGGCTACACCTTC.

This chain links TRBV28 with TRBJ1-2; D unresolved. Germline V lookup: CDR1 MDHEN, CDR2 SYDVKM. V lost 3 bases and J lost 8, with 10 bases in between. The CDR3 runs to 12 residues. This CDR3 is CASSFWGSGYTF. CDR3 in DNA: TGTGCCAGCAGTTTCTGGGGTTCCGGCTACACCTTC.

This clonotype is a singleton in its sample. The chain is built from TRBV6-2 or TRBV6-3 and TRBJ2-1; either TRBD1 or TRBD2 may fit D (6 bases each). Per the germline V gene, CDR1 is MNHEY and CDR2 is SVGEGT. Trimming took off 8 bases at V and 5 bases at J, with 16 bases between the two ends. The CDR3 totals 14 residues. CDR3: CASYKGGLDNEQFF. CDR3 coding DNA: TGTGCCAGCTATAAAGGGGGGCTCGACAATGAGCAGTTCTTC.

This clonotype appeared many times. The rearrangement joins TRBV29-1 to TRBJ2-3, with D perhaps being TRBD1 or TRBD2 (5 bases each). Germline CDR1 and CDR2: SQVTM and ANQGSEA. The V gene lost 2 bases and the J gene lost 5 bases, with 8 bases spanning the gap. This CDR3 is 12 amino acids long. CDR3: CSVERGQDTQYF. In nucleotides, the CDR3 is TGCAGCGTTGAACGGGGCCAAGATACGCAGTATTTT.

The CDR3 here is CAYGNSYNSPLHF. The CDR3 bases are TGTGCCTACGGGAACTCCTATAATTCACCCCTCCACTTT. J is TRBJ1-6 and V is TRBV28; D uncertain. The CDR3 has 13 amino acids. The V and J ends lost 11 bases and 0 bases respectively, with 8 bases between them. The germline V gene encodes CDR1 MDHEN and CDR2 SYDVKM. The full variable domain, rest sourced from reference TRBV28 and TRBJ1-6, is DVKVTQSSRYLVKRTGEKVFLECVQDMDHENMFWYRQDPGLGLRLIYFSYDVKMKEKGDIPEGYSVSREKKERFSLILESASTNQTSMYLCAYGNSYNSPLHFGNGTRLTVT.

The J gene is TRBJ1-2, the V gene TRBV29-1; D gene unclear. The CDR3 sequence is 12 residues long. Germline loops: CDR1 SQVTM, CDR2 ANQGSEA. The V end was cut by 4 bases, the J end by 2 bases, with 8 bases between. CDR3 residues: CSVAHANYGYTF. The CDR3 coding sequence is TGCAGCGTTGCACACGCGAACTATGGCTACACCTTC. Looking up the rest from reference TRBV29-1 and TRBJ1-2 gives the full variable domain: SAVISQKPSRDICQRGTSLTIQCQVDSQVTMMFWYRQQPGQSLTLIATANQGSEATYESGFVIDKFPISRPNLTFSTLTVSNMSPEDSSIYLCSVAHANYGYTFGSGTRLTVV.

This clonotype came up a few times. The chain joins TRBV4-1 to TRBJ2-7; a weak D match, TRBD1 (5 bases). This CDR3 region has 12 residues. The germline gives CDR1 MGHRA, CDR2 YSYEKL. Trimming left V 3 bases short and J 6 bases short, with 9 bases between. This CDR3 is CASSQRQGEQYF. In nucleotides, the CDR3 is TGCGCCAGCAGCCAGAGGCAGGGCGAGCAGTACTTC.

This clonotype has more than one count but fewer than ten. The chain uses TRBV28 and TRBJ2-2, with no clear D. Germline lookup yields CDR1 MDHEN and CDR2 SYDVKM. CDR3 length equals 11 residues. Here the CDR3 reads CVIWATGELFF. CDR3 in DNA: TGTGTGATCTGGGCCACCGGGGAGCTGTTTTTT.

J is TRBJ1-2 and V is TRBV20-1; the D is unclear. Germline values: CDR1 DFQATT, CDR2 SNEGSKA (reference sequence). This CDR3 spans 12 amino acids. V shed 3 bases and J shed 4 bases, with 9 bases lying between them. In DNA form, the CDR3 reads TGCAGTGCTAGGGAATCCTCCTATGGCTACACCTTC. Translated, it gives CSARESSYGYTF.

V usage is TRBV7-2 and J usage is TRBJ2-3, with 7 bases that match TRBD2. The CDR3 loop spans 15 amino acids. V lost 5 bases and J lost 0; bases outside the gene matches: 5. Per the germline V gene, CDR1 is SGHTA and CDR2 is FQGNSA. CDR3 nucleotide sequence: TGTGCCAGCAGCCGGGACTACCAGAGCACAGATACGCAGTATTTT. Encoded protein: CASSRDYQSTDTQYF.

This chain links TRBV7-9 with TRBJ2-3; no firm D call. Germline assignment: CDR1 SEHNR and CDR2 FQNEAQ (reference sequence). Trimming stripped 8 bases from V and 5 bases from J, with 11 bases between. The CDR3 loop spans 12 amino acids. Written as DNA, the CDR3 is TGTGCCAGCGGCTACGTTAGAGATACGCAGTATTTT. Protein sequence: CASGYVRDTQYF.

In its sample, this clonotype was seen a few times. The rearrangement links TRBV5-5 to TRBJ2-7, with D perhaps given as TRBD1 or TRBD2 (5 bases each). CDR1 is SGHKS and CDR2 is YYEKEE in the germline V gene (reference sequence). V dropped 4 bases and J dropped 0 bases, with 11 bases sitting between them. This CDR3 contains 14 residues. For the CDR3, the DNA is TGTGCCAGCAGCGCATCAGGGAGCTCCTACGAGCAGTACTTC. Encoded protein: CASSASGSSYEQYF.

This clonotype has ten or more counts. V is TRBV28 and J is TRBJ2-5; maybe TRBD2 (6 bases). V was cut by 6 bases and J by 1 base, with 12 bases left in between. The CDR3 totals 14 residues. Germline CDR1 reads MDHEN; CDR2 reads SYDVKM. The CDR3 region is CASSGGVIQETQYF. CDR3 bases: TGTGCCAGCAGCGGAGGGGTCATCCAAGAGACCCAGTACTTC.

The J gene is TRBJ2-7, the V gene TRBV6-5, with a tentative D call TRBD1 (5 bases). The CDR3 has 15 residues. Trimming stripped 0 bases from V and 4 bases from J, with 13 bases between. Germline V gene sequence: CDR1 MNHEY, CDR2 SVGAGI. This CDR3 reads CASSYSHLQGYEQYF. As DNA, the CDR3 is TGTGCCAGCAGTTACTCACACCTTCAGGGTTACGAGCAGTACTTC.

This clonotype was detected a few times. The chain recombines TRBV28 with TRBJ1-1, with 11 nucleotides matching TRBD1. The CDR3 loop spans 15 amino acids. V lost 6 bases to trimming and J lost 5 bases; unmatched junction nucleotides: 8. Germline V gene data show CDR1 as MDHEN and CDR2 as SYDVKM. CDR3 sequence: CASSSGQGAVTEAFF. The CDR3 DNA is TGTGCCAGCAGCTCCGGACAGGGGGCGGTGACTGAAGCTTTCTTT.

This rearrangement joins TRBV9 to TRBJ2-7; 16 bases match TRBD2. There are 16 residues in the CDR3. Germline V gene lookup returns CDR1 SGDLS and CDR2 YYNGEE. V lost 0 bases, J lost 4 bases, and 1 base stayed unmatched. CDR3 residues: CASSVGGLAGGYEQYF. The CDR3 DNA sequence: TGTGCCAGCAGCGTAGGGGGACTAGCGGGAGGGTACGAGCAGTACTTC.

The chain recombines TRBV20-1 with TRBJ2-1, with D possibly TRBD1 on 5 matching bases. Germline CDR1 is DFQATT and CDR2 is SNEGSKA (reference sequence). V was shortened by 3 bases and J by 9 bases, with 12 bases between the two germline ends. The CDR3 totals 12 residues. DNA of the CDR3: TGCAGTGCTAGCCCAGACAGTTCTGAGCAGTTCTTC. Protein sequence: CSASPDSSEQFF.

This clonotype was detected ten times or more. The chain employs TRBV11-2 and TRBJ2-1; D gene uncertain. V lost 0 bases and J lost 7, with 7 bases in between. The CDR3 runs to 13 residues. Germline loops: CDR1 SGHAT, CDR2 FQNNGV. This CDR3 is CASSLELGNEQFF. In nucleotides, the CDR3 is TGTGCCAGCAGCTTAGAGCTCGGTAATGAGCAGTTCTTC.

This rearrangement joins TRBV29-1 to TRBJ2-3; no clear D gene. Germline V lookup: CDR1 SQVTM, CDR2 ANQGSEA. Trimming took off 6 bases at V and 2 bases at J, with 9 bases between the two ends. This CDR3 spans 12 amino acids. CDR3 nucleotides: TGCAGCGTGGCGCGGCACACAGATACGCAGTATTTT. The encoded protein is CSVARHTDTQYF.

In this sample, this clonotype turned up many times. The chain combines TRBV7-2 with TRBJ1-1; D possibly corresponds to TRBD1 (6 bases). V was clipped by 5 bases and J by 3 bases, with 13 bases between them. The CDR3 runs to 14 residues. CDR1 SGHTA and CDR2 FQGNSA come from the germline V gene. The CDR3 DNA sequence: TGTGCCAGCAGCGGCAGGGGATACGACACTGAAGCTTTCTTT. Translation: CASSGRGYDTEAFF.

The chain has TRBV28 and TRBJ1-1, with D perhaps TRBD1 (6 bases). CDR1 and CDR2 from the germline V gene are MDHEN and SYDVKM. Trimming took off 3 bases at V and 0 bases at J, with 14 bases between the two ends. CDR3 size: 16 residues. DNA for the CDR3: TGTGCCAGCAGTTTGACAGGACAGACTATGAACACTGAAGCTTTCTTT. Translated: CASSLTGQTMNTEAFF. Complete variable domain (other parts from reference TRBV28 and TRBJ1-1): DVKVTQSSRYLVKRTGEKVFLECVQDMDHENMFWYRQDPGLGLRLIYFSYDVKMKEKGDIPEGYSVSREKKERFSLILESASTNQTSMYLCASSLTGQTMNTEAFFGQGTRLTVV.

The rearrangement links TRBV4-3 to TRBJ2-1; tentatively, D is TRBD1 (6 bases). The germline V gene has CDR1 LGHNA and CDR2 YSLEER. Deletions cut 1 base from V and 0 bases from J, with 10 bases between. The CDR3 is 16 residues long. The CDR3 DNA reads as TGCGCCAGCAGCCAAGGAGGGGGTCTCTCCTACAATGAGCAGTTCTTC. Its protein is CASSQGGGLSYNEQFF.

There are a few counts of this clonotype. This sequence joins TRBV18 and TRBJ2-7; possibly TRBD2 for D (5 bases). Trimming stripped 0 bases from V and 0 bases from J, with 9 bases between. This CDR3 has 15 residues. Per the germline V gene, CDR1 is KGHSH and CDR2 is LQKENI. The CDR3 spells CASSPPAAVSYEQYF. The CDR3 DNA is TGTGCCAGCTCACCACCGGCAGCGGTCTCCTACGAGCAGTACTTC.